These T cell receptor beta chains were read from a single sample in a study of beta chain features in type 1 diabetes. Clones were read by immunoSEQ multiplex PCR, and TCRdb kept only the in-frame ones, dropping some. The table lists some 14,000 clones, roughly 60% of them singletons. Material for sequencing was stem cell memory CD4+ T cells from blood. The source of these receptors is a woman aged 18-30 years with type 1 diabetes. Both conserved end residues are part of each CDR3.

>TRBV5-4|TRBJ2-3
CASSPETRPGGAQYF
>TRBV7-9|TRBJ2-5
CASRPRQGYETQYF
>TRBV18|TRBJ2-7
CASSPPGVGLAREQYF
>TRBV7-2|TRBJ2-3
CASATQGAGGTDTQYF
>TRBV4-3|TRBJ2-1
CASSQVAPSSYNEQFF
>TRBV4-1|TRBJ1-2
CASSQVLPGQGYGYTF
>TRBV5-1|TRBJ2-2
CASSVQNTGELFF
>TRBV7-9|TRBJ2-7
CASSRDSSSQYF
>TRBV18|TRBJ1-1
CASSFNRDGSTEAFF
>TRBV9|TRBJ2-1
CASSVGGVGTSVSEQFF
>TRBV6-4|TRBJ2-3
CASKDGGTQYF
>TRBV18|TRBJ2-1
CASSPVSGGQFF
>TRBV5-4|TRBJ2-1
CASSLDASGYNEQFF
>TRBV11-2|TRBJ2-2
CASSLTDSANTGELFF
>TRBV2|TRBJ2-4
CASSENGRGASNGKYF
>TRBV18|TRBJ2-7
CASSPKPGTSADEQYF
>TRBV7-8|TRBJ2-7
CASTPEPSYEQYF
>TRBV5-1|TRBJ2-3
CASSLAQLAPTDTQYF
>TRBV7-2|TRBJ2-5
CASSLEIRRFGTQYF
>TRBV10-3|TRBJ2-1
CAISEGRGINEQFF
>TRBV5-8|TRBJ2-5
CASSQLADVYQETQYF
>TRBV6-1|TRBJ2-2
CASRISPGELFF
>TRBV6-6|TRBJ2-6
CATQKQGAYGANVLTF